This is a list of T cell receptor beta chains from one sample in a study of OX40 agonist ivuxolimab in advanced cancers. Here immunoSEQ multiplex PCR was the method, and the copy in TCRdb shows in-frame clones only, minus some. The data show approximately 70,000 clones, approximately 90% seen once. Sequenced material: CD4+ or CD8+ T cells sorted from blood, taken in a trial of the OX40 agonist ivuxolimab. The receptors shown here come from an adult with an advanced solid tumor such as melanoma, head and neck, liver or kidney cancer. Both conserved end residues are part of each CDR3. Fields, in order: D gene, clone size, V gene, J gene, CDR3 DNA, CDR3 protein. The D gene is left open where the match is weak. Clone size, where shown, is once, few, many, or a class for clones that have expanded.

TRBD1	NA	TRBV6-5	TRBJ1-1	TGTGCCAGCGTTAGGGACTACAGGGGCGGTGAAGCTTTCTTT	CASVRDYRGGEAFF
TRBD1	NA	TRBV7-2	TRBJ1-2	TGTGCCAGCAGCCCCGGACAGGGGGACTATGGCTACACCTTC	CASSPGQGDYGYTF
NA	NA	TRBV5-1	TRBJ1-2	TGCGCCAGCAGCTTCGGACCGGATAACTATGGCTACACCTTC	CASSFGPDNYGYTF
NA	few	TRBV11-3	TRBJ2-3	TGTGCCAGCAGCTTCTTTGATACGCAGTATTTT	CASSFFDTQYF
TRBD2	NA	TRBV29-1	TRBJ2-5	TGCAGCGTTGAGGAGGCGGGGGTGGAGGAGACCCAGTACTTC	CSVEEAGVEETQYF
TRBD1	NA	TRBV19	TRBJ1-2	TGTGCCAGTAGTATCGGACAGGAGGGTGGCTACACCTTC	CASSIGQEGGYTF
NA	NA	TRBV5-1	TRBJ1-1	TGCGCCAGCAGCTTGGCGGGGGCTTGGACTGAAGCTTTCTTT	CASSLAGAWTEAFF
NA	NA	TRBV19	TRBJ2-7	TGTGCCAGTAGTCTCGATTGGAGGACCGAGCAGTACTTC	CASSLDWRTEQYF
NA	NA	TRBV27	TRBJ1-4	TGTGCCAGCAGACCTTACGAGAGCGAAAAACTGTTTTTT	CASRPYESEKLFF
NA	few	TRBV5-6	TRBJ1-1	TGTGCCAGCAGGAAGTCCAGCTACACTGAAGCTTTCTTT	CASRKSSYTEAFF
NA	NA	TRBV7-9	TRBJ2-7	TGTGCCAGCAGCTCACCGTACGAGCAGTACTTC	CASSSPYEQYF
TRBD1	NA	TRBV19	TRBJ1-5	TGTGCCAGTACCCCGTTGACAGGGAGCAATCAGCCCCAGCATTTT	CASTPLTGSNQPQHF
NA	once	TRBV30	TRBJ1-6	TGTGCCTGGACAGGCAGGGCGGATTCACCCCTCCACTTT	CAWTGRADSPLHF
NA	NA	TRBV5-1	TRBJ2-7	TGCGCCAGCAGCTTGGACCCGGGGTCGGTCGAGCAGTACTTC	CASSLDPGSVEQYF
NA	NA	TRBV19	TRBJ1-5	TGTGCCAGTAGTAGCCCCCCGGGCCATAATGGGGTTTATAGCAATCAGCCCCAGCATTTT	CASSSPPGHNGVYSNQPQHF
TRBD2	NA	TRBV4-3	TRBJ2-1	TGCGCCAGCAGCCAAGAATCGAGCGGGGGGGCTTACAATGAGCAGTTCTTC	CASSQESSGGAYNEQFF
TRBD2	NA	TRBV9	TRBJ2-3	TGTGCCAGCAGCGTAGTAGGTCCCGGAGCGGGAGTTACAGATACGCAGTATTTT	CASSVVGPGAGVTDTQYF
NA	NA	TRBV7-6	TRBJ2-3	TGTGCCAGCAGCGGATGGAGTGGCGGCACAGATACGCAGTATTTT	CASSGWSGGTDTQYF
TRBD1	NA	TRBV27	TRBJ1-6	TGTGCCAGCAGTCAACACGCGGACAGGGCAATTTCACCCCTCCACTTT	CASSQHADRAISPLHF
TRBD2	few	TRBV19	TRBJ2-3	TGTGCCAGTGTGGACCGGCGGGGGGGCACAGATACGCAGTATTTT	CASVDRRGGTDTQYF